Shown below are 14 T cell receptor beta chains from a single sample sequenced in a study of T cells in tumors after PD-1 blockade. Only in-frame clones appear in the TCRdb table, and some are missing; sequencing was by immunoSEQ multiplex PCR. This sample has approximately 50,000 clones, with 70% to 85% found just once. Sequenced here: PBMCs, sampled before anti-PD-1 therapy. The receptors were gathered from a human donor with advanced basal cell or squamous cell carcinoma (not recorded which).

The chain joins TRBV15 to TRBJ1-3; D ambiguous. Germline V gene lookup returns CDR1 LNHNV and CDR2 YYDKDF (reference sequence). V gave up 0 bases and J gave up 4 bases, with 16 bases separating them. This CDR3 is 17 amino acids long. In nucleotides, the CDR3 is TGTGCCACCAGCAGAGATATGAGCGTCCAATCCGGAAACACCATATATTTT. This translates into CATSRDMSVQSGNTIYF.

CDR3 loop: CASSDRDSHSPLHF. Here the CDR3 DNA reads TGTGCCAGCAGTGACCGGGACAGTCATTCACCCCTCCACTTT. This chain connects TRBV6-6 to TRBJ1-6; TRBD1 agrees at 7 bases. This CDR3 spans 14 amino acids. The V gene's germline CDR1 is MNHNY and CDR2 SVGAGI (reference sequence). The trim removed 5 bases at V and 8 bases at J, leaving 6 bases unmatched.

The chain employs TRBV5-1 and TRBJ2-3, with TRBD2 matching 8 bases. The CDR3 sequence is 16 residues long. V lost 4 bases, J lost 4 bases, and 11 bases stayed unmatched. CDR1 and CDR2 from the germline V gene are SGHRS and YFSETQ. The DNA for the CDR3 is TGCGCCAGCAGCACAAAGGGACTAGAGGGGCCAGATACGCAGTATTTT. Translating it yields CASSTKGLEGPDTQYF.

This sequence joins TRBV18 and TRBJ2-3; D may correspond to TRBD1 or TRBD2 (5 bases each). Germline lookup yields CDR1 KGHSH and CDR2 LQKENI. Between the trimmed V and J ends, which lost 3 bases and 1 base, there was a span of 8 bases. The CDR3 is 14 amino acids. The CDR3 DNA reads TGTGCCAGCTCACCCGGGACGGGCACAGATACGCAGTATTTT. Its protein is CASSPGTGTDTQYF.

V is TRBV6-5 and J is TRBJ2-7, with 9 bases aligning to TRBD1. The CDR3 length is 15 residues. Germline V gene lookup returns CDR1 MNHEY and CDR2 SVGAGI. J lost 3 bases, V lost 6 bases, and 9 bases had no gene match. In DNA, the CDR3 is TGTGCCAGCAGACAAATGGGACAGGGACACTACGAGCAGTACTTC. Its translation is CASRQMGQGHYEQYF.

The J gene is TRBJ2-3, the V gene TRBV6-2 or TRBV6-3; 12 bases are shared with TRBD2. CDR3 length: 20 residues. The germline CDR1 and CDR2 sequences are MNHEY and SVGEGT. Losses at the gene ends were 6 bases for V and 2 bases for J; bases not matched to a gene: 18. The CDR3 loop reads CASSPRTSGASHTNTDTQYF. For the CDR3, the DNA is TGTGCCAGCAGCCCTCGGACTAGCGGGGCGTCTCATACCAACACAGATACGCAGTATTTT.

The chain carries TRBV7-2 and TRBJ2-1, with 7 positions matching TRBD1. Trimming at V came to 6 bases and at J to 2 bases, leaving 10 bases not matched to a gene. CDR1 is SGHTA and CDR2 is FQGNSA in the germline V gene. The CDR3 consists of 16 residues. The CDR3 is CASSSQTGDPYNEQFF. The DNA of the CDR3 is TGTGCCAGCAGTTCCCAAACAGGGGATCCCTACAATGAGCAGTTCTTC.

CDR3 bases: TGTGCCAGCTCGCCGCTCGGGGGGGTGTTGAATTCACCCCTCCACTTT. It codes for CASSPLGGVLNSPLHF. The chain joins TRBV18 to TRBJ1-6; TRBD1 might be the D (5 bases). The CDR3 has 16 amino acids. V lost 6 bases and J 7 bases, leaving 19 bases between the germline ends. CDR1 is KGHSH and CDR2 is LQKENI in the germline V gene.

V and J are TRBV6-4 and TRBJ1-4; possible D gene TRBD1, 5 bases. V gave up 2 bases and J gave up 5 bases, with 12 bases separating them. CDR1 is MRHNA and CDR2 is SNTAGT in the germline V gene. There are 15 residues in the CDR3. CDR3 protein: CASSDTGTANEKLFF. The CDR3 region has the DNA TGTGCCAGCAGTGACACTGGGACGGCAAATGAAAAACTGTTTTTT.

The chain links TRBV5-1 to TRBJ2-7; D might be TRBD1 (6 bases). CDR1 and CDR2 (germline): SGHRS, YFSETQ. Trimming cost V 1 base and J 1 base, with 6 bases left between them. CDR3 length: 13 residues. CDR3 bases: TGCGCCAGCAGCTTGAGGGGGTCCTACGAGCAGTACTTC. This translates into CASSLRGSYEQYF. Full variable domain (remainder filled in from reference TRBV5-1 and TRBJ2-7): KAGVTQTPRYLIKTRGQQVTLSCSPISGHRSVSWYQQTPGQGLQFLFEYFSETQRNKGNFPGRFSGRQFSNSRSEMNVSTLELGDSALYLCASSLRGSYEQYFGPGTRLTVT.

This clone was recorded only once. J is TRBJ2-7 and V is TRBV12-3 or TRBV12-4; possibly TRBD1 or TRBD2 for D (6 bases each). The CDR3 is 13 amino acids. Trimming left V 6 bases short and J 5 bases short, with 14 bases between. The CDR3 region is CASRAGEAHEQYF. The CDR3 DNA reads TGTGCCAGCAGGGCAGGGGAGGCCCACGAGCAGTACTTC.

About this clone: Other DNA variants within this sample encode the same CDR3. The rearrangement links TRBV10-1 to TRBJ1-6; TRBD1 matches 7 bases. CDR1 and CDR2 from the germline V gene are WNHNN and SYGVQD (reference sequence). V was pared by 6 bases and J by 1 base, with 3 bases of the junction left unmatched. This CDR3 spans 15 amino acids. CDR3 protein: CASSRDSSYNSPLHF. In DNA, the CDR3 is TGCGCCAGCAGCCGGGACAGTTCCTATAATTCACCCCTCCACTTT.

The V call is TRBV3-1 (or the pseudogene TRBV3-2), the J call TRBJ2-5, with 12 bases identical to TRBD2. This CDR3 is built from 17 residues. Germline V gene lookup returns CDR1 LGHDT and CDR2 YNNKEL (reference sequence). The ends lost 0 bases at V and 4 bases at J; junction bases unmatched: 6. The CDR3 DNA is TGTGCCAGCAGCCAAGAGATGACTAGCGGGAGTGGAGAGACCCAGTACTTC. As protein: CASSQEMTSGSGETQYF.

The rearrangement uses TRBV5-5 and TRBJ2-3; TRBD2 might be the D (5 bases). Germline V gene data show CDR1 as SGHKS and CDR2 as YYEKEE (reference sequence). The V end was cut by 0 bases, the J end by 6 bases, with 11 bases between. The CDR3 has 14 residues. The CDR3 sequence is CASSLGTPGDTQYF. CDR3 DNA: TGTGCCAGCAGCTTGGGGACCCCGGGGGATACGCAGTATTTT.